Listed below are T cell receptor beta chains from one sample, sequenced in a study of CD8+ T cells in alopecia areata. Using immunoSEQ multiplex PCR, the repertoire was profiled, and TCRdb retains in-frame clones only, with some absent. In the table there are about 200,000 clones, roughly three fifths of which are singletons. The source was CD4+ T cells sorted from blood, collected at week 4, from a patient treated with tofacitinib. Receptors originate from a human donor with alopecia areata. The CDR3 runs from the conserved cysteine through the conserved F or W. A D gene is named only where the DNA matches it firmly. Only some rows state a clone size, as once, few, many or a class for expanded clones.

CDR3 DNA: TGCAGCGTTGATAGGCGGACCTATGAGGGCTACACCTTC; CDR3 protein: CSVDRRTYEGYTF; V gene: TRBV29-1; clone size: NA; CDR3 length: 13; D gene: NA; J gene: TRBJ1-2
CDR3 DNA: TGTGCCAGTAGTGCGACAGGGCAGGGAGAGACCCAGTACTTC; CDR3 protein: CASSATGQGETQYF; V gene: TRBV19; clone size: NA; CDR3 length: 14; D gene: TRBD1; J gene: TRBJ2-5
CDR3 DNA: TGCGCCAGCAGCATGGACAGTCCGAGCACAGATACGCAGTATTTT; CDR3 protein: CASSMDSPSTDTQYF; V gene: TRBV5-1; clone size: few; CDR3 length: 15; D gene: NA; J gene: TRBJ2-3
CDR3 DNA: TGTGCCTGGAGTGTAAGGGCTAGCGGGCGATCTTTGGATACGCAGTATTTT; CDR3 protein: CAWSVRASGRSLDTQYF; V gene: TRBV30; clone size: NA; CDR3 length: 17; D gene: TRBD2; J gene: TRBJ2-3
CDR3 DNA: TGTGCCTGGAGGGGACAGGGGAACTATGGCTACACCTTC; CDR3 protein: CAWRGQGNYGYTF; V gene: TRBV30; clone size: NA; CDR3 length: 13; D gene: TRBD1; J gene: TRBJ1-2
CDR3 DNA: TGTGCCAGCAGCTTTTCAGCTAGCACAGATACGCAGTATTTT; CDR3 protein: CASSFSASTDTQYF; V gene: TRBV7-9; clone size: few; CDR3 length: 14; D gene: NA; J gene: TRBJ2-3
CDR3 DNA: TGTGCCAGCTTCCCCACACTCGGGAGAGATGAGCAGTTCTTC; CDR3 protein: CASFPTLGRDEQFF; V gene: TRBV27; clone size: few; CDR3 length: 14; D gene: NA; J gene: TRBJ2-1
CDR3 DNA: TGTGCCAGCAGCTCCCAACGGGCCAATCAGCCCCAGCATTTT; CDR3 protein: CASSSQRANQPQHF; V gene: TRBV7-2; clone size: NA; CDR3 length: 14; D gene: NA; J gene: TRBJ1-5
CDR3 DNA: TGTGCCAGCAGCGGGAGAGGGGCCAACGTCCTGACTTTC; CDR3 protein: CASSGRGANVLTF; V gene: TRBV9; clone size: few; CDR3 length: 13; D gene: NA; J gene: TRBJ2-6
CDR3 DNA: TGTGCCTGGATCAGTTGGGACGTCTTAGGTGTAAGGGGCTACACCTTC; CDR3 protein: CAWISWDVLGVRGYTF; V gene: TRBV30; clone size: NA; CDR3 length: 16; D gene: NA; J gene: TRBJ1-2
CDR3 DNA: TGTGCCAGCAGCTTAGGCGGCGGGCTGGACAATACGCAGTATTTT; CDR3 protein: CASSLGGGLDNTQYF; V gene: TRBV7-9; clone size: NA; CDR3 length: 15; D gene: NA; J gene: TRBJ2-3
CDR3 DNA: TGTGCTAGTGGTTTGACGGGACAGGAAAGGGTCAACACTGAAGCTTTCTTT; CDR3 protein: CASGLTGQERVNTEAFF; V gene: TRBV12-5; clone size: NA; CDR3 length: 17; D gene: TRBD1; J gene: TRBJ1-1
CDR3 DNA: TGTGCCTGGAGTGTTGGGCGAGATGAGCAGTTCTTC; CDR3 protein: CAWSVGRDEQFF; V gene: TRBV30; clone size: NA; CDR3 length: 12; D gene: NA; J gene: TRBJ2-1
CDR3 DNA: TGTGCCAGCAGCCGAAACTTGGGGAGCCAAGAGACCCAGTACTTC; CDR3 protein: CASSRNLGSQETQYF; V gene: TRBV14; clone size: once; CDR3 length: 15; D gene: NA; J gene: TRBJ2-5
CDR3 DNA: TGTGCCATCAGCCACAGGGTAGACGGGGAGCTGTTTTTT; CDR3 protein: CAISHRVDGELFF; V gene: TRBV10-3; clone size: NA; CDR3 length: 13; D gene: NA; J gene: TRBJ2-2
CDR3 DNA: TGTGCCACCAGCAAAGGTAGCGGGGGGGCAGACAATGAGCAGTTCTTC; CDR3 protein: CATSKGSGGADNEQFF; V gene: TRBV15; clone size: NA; CDR3 length: 16; D gene: TRBD2; J gene: TRBJ2-1
CDR3 DNA: TGTGCCAGCAGAGGAGGGAATAGCAATCAGCCCCAGCATTTT; CDR3 protein: CASRGGNSNQPQHF; V gene: TRBV2; clone size: NA; CDR3 length: 14; D gene: NA; J gene: TRBJ1-5
CDR3 DNA: TGTGCCAGCAGTGAATATTTCCAGTCCACTGAAGCTTTCTTT; CDR3 protein: CASSEYFQSTEAFF; V gene: TRBV25-1; clone size: NA; CDR3 length: 14; D gene: NA; J gene: TRBJ1-1
CDR3 DNA: TGTGCCAGCAGTTACAGAGCAGGGACAGAGACCCAGTACTTC; CDR3 protein: CASSYRAGTETQYF; V gene: TRBV6-6; clone size: NA; CDR3 length: 14; D gene: NA; J gene: TRBJ2-5